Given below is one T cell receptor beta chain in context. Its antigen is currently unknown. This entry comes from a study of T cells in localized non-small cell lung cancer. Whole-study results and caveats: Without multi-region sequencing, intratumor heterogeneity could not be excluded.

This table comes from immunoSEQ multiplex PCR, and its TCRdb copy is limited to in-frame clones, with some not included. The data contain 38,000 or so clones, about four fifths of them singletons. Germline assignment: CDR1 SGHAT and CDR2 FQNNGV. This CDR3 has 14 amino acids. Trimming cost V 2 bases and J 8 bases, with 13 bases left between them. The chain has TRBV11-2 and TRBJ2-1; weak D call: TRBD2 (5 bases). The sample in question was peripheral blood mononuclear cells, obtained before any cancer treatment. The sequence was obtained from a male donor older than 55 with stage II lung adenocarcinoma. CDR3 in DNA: TGTGCCAGCAGCTTAACTCCCGGGGTGGATGAGCAGTTCTTC. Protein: CASSLTPGVDEQFF.